These 13 T cell receptor beta chains were sequenced from one sample in a study of T cell repertoires in cytomegalovirus infection. Each CDR3 protein is one row after TCRdb ran MiXCR on the reads. The sample contains roughly 150,000 distinct CDR3 sequences, roughly a quarter of which appear only once. Source material: PBMCs. These receptors originate from a human donor in good health (CMV status not recorded). Some clones in this sample may be carry-over from other donors' samples.

The chain uses TRBV29-1 and TRBJ2-5; D unresolved. CDR1 is SQVTM, CDR2 ANQGSEA, per germline. The V end lost 1 base, the J end lost 5 bases, and 14 bases lay between the germline ends. The CDR3 runs to 14 residues. The CDR3 region has the DNA TGCAGCGTTGAAGGACACCCAAGCGCGGAGACCCAGTACTTC. Translated: CSVEGHPSAETQYF.

This clonotype was counted only a few times. This chain links TRBV11-2 with TRBJ2-1; maybe TRBD2 (6 bases). The CDR3 runs to 15 residues. V was trimmed by 1 base and J by 2 bases, leaving 9 bases between them. Germline V gene data show CDR1 as SGHAT and CDR2 as FQNNGV. CDR3 residues: CASSLGGAAYNEQFF. The CDR3 nucleotides read TGTGCCAGCAGCTTAGGCGGGGCGGCCTACAATGAGCAGTTCTTC.

There are a few counts of this clonotype. The CDR3 region is CASRPPPRFGTEAFF. The CDR3 nucleotides are TGTGCCAGCAGGCCCCCCCCACGGTTTGGCACTGAAGCTTTCTTT. V gene TRBV7-9 combines with J gene TRBJ1-1; D is uncertain. With 6 bases removed from V and 4 bases from J, the gap between germline ends came to 18 bases. CDR1 and CDR2 from the germline V gene are SEHNR and FQNEAQ (reference sequence). The CDR3 extends over 15 amino acids.

The table lists this clonotype with a few counts. This sequence joins TRBV28 and TRBJ1-1, with 7 bases lining up with TRBD1. The germline V gene encodes CDR1 MDHEN and CDR2 SYDVKM. The CDR3 loop spans 14 amino acids. V was pared by 3 bases and J by 8 bases, with 9 bases of the junction left unmatched. In DNA form, the CDR3 reads TGTGCCAGCAGTTTGGTAGCCGGACAGGTCGAAGCTTTCTTT. Protein: CASSLVAGQVEAFF.

In this sample, this clonotype turned up a few times. The chain combines TRBV18 with TRBJ1-1; 9 bases map to TRBD1. CDR1 KGHSH and CDR2 LQKENI come from the germline V gene. This CDR3 spans 14 amino acids. The ends lost 3 bases at V and 6 bases at J; junction bases unmatched: 5. DNA for the CDR3: TGTGCCAGCTCACCGGGGACAGGGTATTCTGAAGCTTTCTTT. Protein sequence: CASSPGTGYSEAFF.

In DNA form, the CDR3 reads TGCAGTGCTAGAGCCCCAACGGACAGTCTTACCCTCTATGGCTACACCTTC. It codes for CSARAPTDSLTLYGYTF. The rearrangement uses TRBV20-1 and TRBJ1-2, with D maybe TRBD1 (6 bases). The germline CDR1 and CDR2 sequences are DFQATT and SNEGSKA (reference sequence). V lost 1 base and J 4 bases, leaving 22 bases between the germline ends. CDR3 length: 17 residues.

The table lists this clonotype with a few counts. V and J are TRBV7-9 and TRBJ2-7; 7 bases line up with TRBD2. V was pared by 5 bases and J by 9 bases, with 13 bases of the junction left unmatched. Germline CDR1 is SEHNR and CDR2 is FQNEAQ (reference sequence). The CDR3 sequence is 14 residues long. The CDR3 spells CASSPLAEGEVQYF. CDR3 sequence (DNA): TGTGCCAGCAGCCCTCTAGCGGAAGGGGAGGTGCAGTACTTC.

This clonotype was observed a handful of times. The chain carries TRBV15 and TRBJ1-2, with 8 positions matching TRBD1. The ends lost 0 bases at V and 3 bases at J; junction bases unmatched: 9. Germline lookup yields CDR1 LNHNV and CDR2 YYDKDF (reference sequence). There are 17 residues in the CDR3. The CDR3: CATSRDGAGGVYYGYTF. The DNA of the CDR3 is TGTGCCACCAGCAGAGATGGGGCAGGGGGCGTCTACTATGGCTACACCTTC. Variable domain in full (rest from reference TRBV15 and TRBJ1-2): DAMVIQNPRYQVTQFGKPVTLSCSQTLNHNVMYWYQQKSSQAPKLLFHYYDKDFNNEADTPDNFQSRRPNTSFCFLDIRSPGLGDTAMYLCATSRDGAGGVYYGYTFGSGTRLTVV.

The CDR3, as DNA: TGTGCCAGCAGTTACCCCCACACAGATACGCAGTATTTT. Its protein product is CASSYPHTDTQYF. This rearrangement joins TRBV27 to TRBJ2-3, with D unresolved. V gave up 4 bases and J gave up 2 bases, with 7 bases separating them. The CDR3 extends over 13 amino acids. Germline assignment: CDR1 MNHEY and CDR2 SMNVEV (reference sequence).

This chain links TRBV11-2 with TRBJ1-1; D unclear. Germline CDR1 SGHAT, CDR2 FQNNGV. The CDR3 runs 16 residues. Trimming removed 6 bases at V and 0 bases at J, with 17 bases between. CDR3 residues: CASRALTGVLNTEAFF. The DNA for the CDR3 is TGTGCCAGCAGAGCTTTGACCGGGGTTCTGAACACTGAAGCTTTCTTT.

There are a few counts of this clonotype. This chain connects TRBV19 to TRBJ2-1; 10 bases match TRBD2. J was trimmed by 7 bases and V by 8 bases; bases with no gene match: 8. CDR3 length: 14 amino acids. CDR1 is LNHDA and CDR2 is SQIVND in the germline V gene (reference sequence). For the CDR3, the DNA is TGTGCCAGTCAGAGGACTAGCGGAGTTAATGAGCAGTTCTTC. Protein sequence: CASQRTSGVNEQFF.

This clonotype has only a few counts. Because the CDR3's place on the DNA is in doubt, the DNA is left out and the CDR3 is given as listed by TCRdb. This sequence joins TRBV29-1 and TRBJ2-5; TRBD1 was called by the table and not checked on the DNA. The CDR3 length is 15 residues, termini included. Germline V gene data show CDR1 as SQVTM and CDR2 as ANQGSEA. The CDR3: CSVRARLLDQETQYF.

The chain employs TRBV19 and TRBJ2-1, with D perhaps matching TRBD2 (6 bases). The CDR3 runs to 15 residues. V shed 3 bases and J shed 4 bases, with 13 bases lying between them. Germline V gene data show CDR1 as LNHDA and CDR2 as SQIVND (reference sequence). Here the CDR3 DNA reads TGTGCCAGTAGTATCGGCGGGAATCTTTACAATGAGCAGTTCTTC. Amino acids: CASSIGGNLYNEQFF.